These 27 T cell receptor beta chains originate from one sample sequenced in a study of T cells in localized non-small cell lung cancer. Generated by immunoSEQ multiplex PCR, the TCRdb table keeps only in-frame clones and is missing some. The repertoire holds 70,000 to 100,000 clones, with approximately 91% as singletons. Specimen: PBMCs, collected before any cancer treatment. The receptor source for this set is a woman aged 40-69 years with stage II squamous cell lung carcinoma.

The chain joins TRBV5-1 to TRBJ1-3; D is possibly TRBD1 (5 bases). V lost 2 bases to trimming and J lost 0 bases, with 15 bases between them. The CDR3 loop spans 17 amino acids. Per the germline V gene, CDR1 is SGHRS and CDR2 is YFSETQ. The CDR3 nucleotides read TGCGCCAGCAGCTTCGGGACGGGGGAATACTCTGGAAACACCATATATTTT. Translated: CASSFGTGEYSGNTIYF. The complete variable domain, with remaining parts taken from reference TRBV5-1 and TRBJ1-3, reads KAGVTQTPRYLIKTRGQQVTLSCSPISGHRSVSWYQQTPGQGLQFLFEYFSETQRNKGNFPGRFSGRQFSNSRSEMNVSTLELGDSALYLCASSFGTGEYSGNTIYFGEGSWLTVV.

The chain uses TRBV28 and TRBJ2-2; the match to TRBD2 covers 10 bases. The CDR3 runs to 13 residues. Germline-derived CDR1 and CDR2 are MDHEN and SYDVKM. The CDR3 bases are TGTGGAGCTAGCGGGGGCCGAGCCGGGGAGCTGTTTTTT. Translating it yields CGASGGRAGELFF.

The chain carries TRBV5-1 and TRBJ2-2, with D tentatively TRBD2 (6 bases). CDR3 length: 14 amino acids. With 8 bases removed from V and 1 base from J, the gap between germline ends came to 12 bases. The germline V gene encodes CDR1 SGHRS and CDR2 YFSETQ. This CDR3 reads CASSGDGNTGELFF. The CDR3 DNA follows: TGCGCCAGTTCGGGGGACGGGAACACCGGGGAGCTGTTTTTT.

The chain employs TRBV5-1 and TRBJ1-1; TRBD1 might be the D (5 bases). V was cut by 0 bases and J by 3 bases, with 18 bases left in between. From germline, CDR1 is SGHRS and CDR2 YFSETQ. The CDR3 is 17 amino acids. The chain's CDR3 is CASSLGSVGALDTEAFF. CDR3 coding DNA: TGCGCCAGCAGCTTGGGATCCGTTGGGGCTTTGGACACTGAAGCTTTCTTT.

The chain is built from TRBV10-3 and TRBJ1-2, with D maybe TRBD1 (5 bases). V shed 6 bases and J shed 8 bases, with 10 bases lying between them. CDR1 is ENHRY, CDR2 SYGVKD, per germline. The CDR3 loop spans 11 amino acids. The DNA for the CDR3 is TGTGCCATCAGGGGGGAGAGGGGCTACACCTTC. Amino acids: CAIRGERGYTF.

The rearrangement uses TRBV19 and TRBJ1-2; D is possibly TRBD1 (6 bases). The CDR3 is 19 amino acids. From germline, CDR1 is LNHDA and CDR2 SQIVND (reference sequence). The V gene lost 5 bases and the J gene lost 4 bases, with 29 bases spanning the gap. This CDR3 is CASSAAAARGAGFPYGYTF. The CDR3 nucleotides read TGTGCCAGTAGTGCCGCGGCCGCCCGGGGGGCAGGATTTCCCTATGGCTACACCTTC. Looking up the rest from reference TRBV19 and TRBJ1-2 gives the full variable domain: DGGITQSPKYLFRKEGQNVTLSCEQNLNHDAMYWYRQDPGQGLRLIYYSQIVNDFQKGDIAEGYSVSREKKESFPLTVTSAQKNPTAFYLCASSAAAARGAGFPYGYTFGSGTRLTVV.

This CDR3 is CASTGGGGRITEAFF. CDR3 coding DNA: TGTGCCAGCACCGGAGGGGGGGGGCGCATCACTGAAGCTTTCTTT. The chain joins TRBV2 to TRBJ1-1, with D perhaps TRBD1 (6 bases). The CDR3 has 15 residues. CDR1 and CDR2 from the germline V gene are SNHLY and FYNNEI. Trimming removed 7 bases from V and 4 bases from J, with 19 bases in between.

This clone was seen more than once but under ten times. The chain employs TRBV5-8 and TRBJ2-3; perhaps TRBD1 as D (6 bases). Trimming took off 0 bases at V and 2 bases at J, with 13 bases between the two ends. The CDR3 loop spans 16 amino acids. The germline V gene has CDR1 SGHTS and CDR2 YDEGEE. CDR3 nucleotide sequence: TGTGCCAGCAGCTTGGCTTGGACAGACTACACAGATACGCAGTATTTT. Its protein product is CASSLAWTDYTDTQYF.

The gene calls are TRBV5-4 and TRBJ2-7; 9 bases match TRBD2. The CDR3 totals 17 residues. V lost 2 bases, J lost 4 bases, and 13 bases stayed unmatched. The germline gives CDR1 SGHNT, CDR2 YYREEE (reference sequence). This CDR3 is CASSFQLRGLASYEQYF. Written as DNA, the CDR3 is TGTGCCAGCAGCTTCCAACTCCGGGGACTAGCCTCATACGAGCAGTACTTC.

The chain carries TRBV30 and TRBJ2-2, with D tentatively TRBD2 (6 bases). Germline V gene data show CDR1 as GTSNPN and CDR2 as SVGIG (reference sequence). Trimming left V 0 bases short and J 4 bases short, with 12 bases between. The CDR3 sequence is 15 residues long. The CDR3 reads CAWSVEGASTGELFF. CDR3 sequence (DNA): TGTGCCTGGAGTGTGGAGGGCGCGAGCACCGGGGAGCTGTTTTTT. The variable domain in full, with the rest retrieved from reference TRBV30 and TRBJ2-2, is SQTIHQWPATLVQPVGSPLSLECTVEGTSNPNLYWYRQAAGRGLQLLFYSVGIGQISSEVPQNLSASRPQDRQFILSSKKLLLSDSGFYLCAWSVEGASTGELFFGEGSRLTVL.

The chain recombines TRBV10-3 with TRBJ2-1, with 8 positions matching TRBD2. CDR3 size: 15 residues. The V gene's germline CDR1 is ENHRY and CDR2 SYGVKD. Trimming removed 0 bases from V and 10 bases from J; junction bases left unmatched: 8. CDR3 amino acids: CAISESGLGVEEQFF. The CDR3 region has the DNA TGTGCCATCAGTGAGTCGGGACTAGGAGTCGAGGAGCAGTTCTTC.

The chain has TRBV28 and TRBJ2-7; perhaps TRBD1 as D (7 bases). Trimming left V 6 bases short and J 3 bases short, with 27 bases between. The V gene's germline CDR1 is MDHEN and CDR2 SYDVKM. CDR3 length: 18 amino acids. CDR3 sequence (DNA): TGTGCCAGCAGCCGAGGCGGGACAGCAGGTTGGGGTGACTACGAGCAGTACTTC. This codes for CASSRGGTAGWGDYEQYF. Full variable domain (remainder filled in from reference TRBV28 and TRBJ2-7): DVKVTQSSRYLVKRTGEKVFLECVQDMDHENMFWYRQDPGLGLRLIYFSYDVKMKEKGDIPEGYSVSREKKERFSLILESASTNQTSMYLCASSRGGTAGWGDYEQYFGPGTRLTVT.

V and J are TRBV6-5 and TRBJ2-1; no clear D gene. The CDR3 runs to 11 residues. The germline CDR1 and CDR2 sequences are MNHEY and SVGAGI. Trimming left V 9 bases short and J 7 bases short, with 10 bases between. The CDR3 nucleotides are TGTGCCAGTCAAGGAATTAATGAGCAGTTCTTC. Amino acids: CASQGINEQFF.

This chain uses TRBV5-4 with TRBJ2-7, with 13 bases identical to TRBD2. The CDR3 has 15 residues. Germline V gene lookup returns CDR1 SGHNT and CDR2 YYREEE (reference sequence). V lost 3 bases, J lost 5 bases, and 5 bases stayed unmatched. In DNA form, the CDR3 reads TGTGCCAGCAGCTGGCCGGGACTAGCGGGAAACGAGCAGTACTTC. Translation gives CASSWPGLAGNEQYF.

V usage is TRBV7-6 and J usage is TRBJ2-3, with 7 nucleotides matching TRBD1. Germline trimming cut 5 bases from V and 3 bases from J; bases unmatched to any gene: 5. This CDR3 is built from 14 residues. From germline, CDR1 is SGHVS and CDR2 FNYEAQ. The CDR3, as DNA: TGTGCCAGCAGCCGGGACAGAACAACAGATACGCAGTATTTT. This codes for CASSRDRTTDTQYF.

V usage is TRBV19 and J usage is TRBJ2-5; weak D call: TRBD2 (5 bases). CDR3 size: 13 residues. V was clipped by 4 bases and J by 4 bases, with 10 bases between them. Germline values: CDR1 LNHDA, CDR2 SQIVND (reference sequence). The CDR3 sequence: CASSTVGRETQYF. CDR3 coding DNA: TGTGCCAGTAGTACCGTAGGGAGAGAGACCCAGTACTTC.

The chain links TRBV5-1 to TRBJ2-1, with 7 bases fitting TRBD2. Germline loops: CDR1 SGHRS, CDR2 YFSETQ. J gave up 4 bases and V 4 bases, and 8 bases lay outside the gene matches. The CDR3 loop spans 15 amino acids. The CDR3 nucleotides read TGCGCCAGCAGCCCTGGGGAGGGTAGGTACAATGAGCAGTTCTTC. Amino acids: CASSPGEGRYNEQFF.

V usage is TRBV5-1 and J usage is TRBJ2-5, with 7 bases fitting TRBD1. Germline V gene data show CDR1 as SGHRS and CDR2 as YFSETQ. The CDR3 loop spans 15 amino acids. V lost 3 bases and J lost 2; bases outside the gene matches: 7. DNA for the CDR3: TGCGCCAGCAGCTATACCCCGGGACAGCAAGAGACCCAGTACTTC. Encoded protein: CASSYTPGQQETQYF.

This clone was detected a few times. This chain's CDR3 is CASSEGLTRGTEAFF. CDR3 nucleotides: TGTGCCAGTAGCGAAGGACTTACCCGGGGGACTGAAGCTTTCTTT. V and J are TRBV19 and TRBJ1-1; weak D call: TRBD1 (5 bases). From germline, CDR1 is LNHDA and CDR2 SQIVND (reference sequence). Trimming removed 6 bases at V and 5 bases at J, with 19 bases between. This CDR3 has 15 amino acids.

This chain joins TRBV5-4 and TRBJ2-1, with 7 bases that match TRBD2. V lost 4 bases to trimming and J lost 4 bases; unmatched junction nucleotides: 11. The germline V gene encodes CDR1 SGHNT and CDR2 YYREEE (reference sequence). The CDR3 runs 16 residues. The CDR3 sequence is CASSLEGAGRYNEQFF. The CDR3 DNA reads TGTGCCAGCAGCCTGGAGGGAGCGGGAAGGTACAATGAGCAGTTCTTC.

This clone was seen just once. The chain links TRBV27 to TRBJ1-1; D gene uncertain. Trimming shortened V by 7 bases and J by 5 bases, and 14 bases separated the two germline ends. The CDR3 spans 13 residues. Germline CDR1 and CDR2: MNHEY and SMNVEV (reference sequence). The CDR3 DNA follows: TGTGCCAGCAAAGACGGGAGGAGGACTGAAGCTTTCTTT. Protein: CASKDGRRTEAFF.

This clone was observed a single time. The DNA of the CDR3 is TGTGCCAGCAGCTTGGGTACAGTCTTTCTGAATGAGCAGTTCTTC. Translated: CASSLGTVFLNEQFF. The rearrangement links TRBV5-4 to TRBJ2-1; no reliable D call. Germline V gene sequence: CDR1 SGHNT, CDR2 YYREEE (reference sequence). The V gene lost 0 bases and the J gene lost 7 bases, with 14 bases spanning the gap. CDR3 length: 15 residues.

As to this clone: Additional DNA sequences in this sample encode the identical CDR3. The chain carries TRBV14 and TRBJ1-2; tentative D call: TRBD1 (5 bases). This CDR3 is 15 amino acids long. The germline V gene encodes CDR1 SGHDN and CDR2 FVKESK. The V end was cut by 1 base, the J end by 5 bases, with 14 bases between. CDR3 region: CASSQGGGKNYGYTF. CDR3 sequence (DNA): TGTGCCAGCAGCCAAGGGGGGGGTAAAAATTATGGCTACACCTTC.

The V call is TRBV7-9, the J call TRBJ1-5; 9 bases map to TRBD1. The CDR3 spans 15 residues. Germline lookup yields CDR1 SEHNR and CDR2 FQNEAQ (reference sequence). V dropped 4 bases and J dropped 6; count of bases not matched to a gene: 7. CDR3 protein: CASSSGTGWIQPQHF. CDR3 DNA: TGTGCCAGCAGCTCCGGGACAGGGTGGATTCAGCCCCAGCATTTT.

This clone has at least ten counts. The J gene is TRBJ2-3, the V gene TRBV5-1; a possible D gene is TRBD1 (5 bases). V was cut by 2 bases and J by 0 bases, with 7 bases left in between. CDR1 and CDR2 (germline): SGHRS, YFSETQ. The CDR3 sequence is 14 residues long. CDR3 nucleotide sequence: TGCGCCAGCAGCTTCGCAGGGAGCACAGATACGCAGTATTTT. Translated: CASSFAGSTDTQYF.

The rearrangement links TRBV30 to TRBJ2-7; TRBD2 agrees at 13 bases. This CDR3 is 13 amino acids long. CDR1 and CDR2 (germline): GTSNPN, SVGIG (reference sequence). V gave up 8 bases and J gave up 2 bases; unmatched junction bases: 3. CDR3 region: CARGLAGTYEQYF. CDR3 nucleotides: TGTGCCAGGGGACTAGCGGGAACCTACGAGCAGTACTTC.

This chain uses TRBV7-9 with TRBJ2-1, with a weak D call TRBD2 (6 bases). This CDR3 has 15 amino acids. Trimming took off 0 bases at V and 1 base at J, with 7 bases between the two ends. The V gene's germline CDR1 is SEHNR and CDR2 FQNEAQ (reference sequence). The CDR3 here is CASSLALASYNEQFF. The CDR3 nucleotides are TGTGCCAGCAGCTTAGCCCTAGCGTCCTACAATGAGCAGTTCTTC.